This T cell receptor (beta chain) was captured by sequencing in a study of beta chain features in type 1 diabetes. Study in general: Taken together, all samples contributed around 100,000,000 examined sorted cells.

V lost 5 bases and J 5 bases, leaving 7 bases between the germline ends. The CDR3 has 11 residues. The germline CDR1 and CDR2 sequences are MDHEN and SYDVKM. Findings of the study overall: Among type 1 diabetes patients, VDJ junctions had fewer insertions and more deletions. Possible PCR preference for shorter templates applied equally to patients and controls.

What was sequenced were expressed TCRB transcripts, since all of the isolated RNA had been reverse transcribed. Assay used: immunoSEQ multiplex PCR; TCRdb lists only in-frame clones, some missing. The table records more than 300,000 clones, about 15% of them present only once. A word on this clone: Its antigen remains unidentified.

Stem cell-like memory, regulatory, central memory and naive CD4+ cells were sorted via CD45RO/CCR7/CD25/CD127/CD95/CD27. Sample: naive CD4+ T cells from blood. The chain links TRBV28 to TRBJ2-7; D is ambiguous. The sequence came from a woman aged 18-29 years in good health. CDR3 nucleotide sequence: TGTGCCAGCAGTCCCCTCCACGAGCAGTACTTC. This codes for CASSPLHEQYF.